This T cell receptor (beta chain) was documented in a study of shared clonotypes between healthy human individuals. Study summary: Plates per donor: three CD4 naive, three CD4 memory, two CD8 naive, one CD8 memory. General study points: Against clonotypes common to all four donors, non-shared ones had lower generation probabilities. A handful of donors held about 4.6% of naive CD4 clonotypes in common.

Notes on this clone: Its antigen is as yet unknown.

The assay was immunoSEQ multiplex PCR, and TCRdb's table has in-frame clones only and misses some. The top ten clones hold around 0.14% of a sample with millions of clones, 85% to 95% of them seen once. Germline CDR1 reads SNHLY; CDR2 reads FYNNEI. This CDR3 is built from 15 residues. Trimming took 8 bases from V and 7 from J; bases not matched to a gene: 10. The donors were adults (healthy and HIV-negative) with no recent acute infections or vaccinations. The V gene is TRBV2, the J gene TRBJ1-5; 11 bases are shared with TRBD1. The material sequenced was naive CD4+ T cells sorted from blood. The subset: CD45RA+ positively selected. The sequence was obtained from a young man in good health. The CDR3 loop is CASAISGTGGQPQHF. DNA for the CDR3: TGTGCCAGCGCCATTTCCGGGACAGGGGGACAGCCCCAGCATTTT.